Shown below are 30 T cell receptor beta chains from a single sample sequenced in a study of Ad26.COV2.S vaccination and SARS-CoV-2 variants. TCRdb's copy holds only in-frame clones and misses some; the assay was immunoSEQ multiplex PCR. The sample carries about 400,000 clones, 88% recorded once. The treatment here: about 20 received Ad26.COV2.S at low or high dose, single or two shots; a few received placebo; per-sample allocation not given. It was on day 63 after the first vaccine or placebo injection that samples were taken. This sample comprised peripheral blood, obtained in a trial of Ad26.COV2.S vaccine versus placebo. All receptors derive from a person aged 18-65 years who received the Ad26.COV2.S COVID-19 vaccine or a placebo.

The CDR3 bases are TGTGCCAGCAACGACAGATACAATGAGCAGTTCTTC. It yields the protein CASNDRYNEQFF. This rearrangement joins TRBV6-6 to TRBJ2-1, with D tentatively TRBD1 (5 bases). Looked up from germline, CDR1 is MNHNY and CDR2 is SVGAGI (reference sequence). The V end lost 7 bases, the J end lost 4 bases, and 8 bases lay between the germline ends. This CDR3 region has 12 residues.

The chain joins TRBV9 to TRBJ2-6; D is perhaps TRBD1 (6 bases). The CDR3 has 14 amino acids. Germline V CDR1 and CDR2: SGDLS, YYNGEE. Between the trimmed V and J ends, which lost 4 bases and 5 bases, there was a span of 10 bases. The CDR3 DNA reads as TGTGCCAGCAGCCCAACAGGGTGGGCCAACGTCCTGACTTTC. As protein: CASSPTGWANVLTF.

The genes are TRBV6-1 and TRBJ2-5; 7 bases fit TRBD1. With 2 bases clipped from V and 5 bases from J, the junction kept 8 bases outside the gene matches. From germline, CDR1 is MNHNS and CDR2 SASEGT. The CDR3 is made up of 15 amino acids. CDR3 in amino acids: CASSEFLRGRETQYF. The CDR3 DNA reads TGTGCCAGCAGTGAATTTTTGAGGGGGCGGGAGACCCAGTACTTC.

The rearrangement joins TRBV30 to TRBJ1-4; 11 bases agree with TRBD1. The CDR3 length is 13 residues. Trimming took 5 bases from V and 8 from J; bases not matched to a gene: 4. Per the germline V gene, CDR1 is GTSNPN and CDR2 is SVGIG (reference sequence). The CDR3 sequence is CAWSGTGGEKLFF. The CDR3 nucleotides read TGTGCCTGGTCCGGGACAGGGGGGGAAAAACTGTTTTTT.

V is TRBV6-4 and J is TRBJ2-3, with 9 bases identical to TRBD2. The CDR3 sequence is 17 residues long. CDR1 and CDR2 from the germline V gene are MRHNA and SNTAGT. V lost 8 bases, J lost 0 bases, and 12 bases stayed unmatched. CDR3 loop: CASPISRTSVSTDTQYF. In nucleotides, the CDR3 is TGTGCCAGCCCCATCTCACGGACTAGCGTAAGCACAGATACGCAGTATTTT.

The genes are TRBV6-5 and TRBJ2-2; D is unclear. Trimming pared 6 bases from V and 2 bases from J, leaving 16 bases between. The CDR3 totals 16 residues. Germline V gene sequence: CDR1 MNHEY, CDR2 SVGAGI. The CDR3 region is CASRYDIRLNTGELFF. Here the CDR3 DNA reads TGTGCCAGCAGATACGACATCCGCCTTAACACCGGGGAGCTGTTTTTT.

The CDR3 DNA reads as TGTGCCAGTAGTATCCACCCGAACACTGAAGCTTTCTTT. This translates into CASSIHPNTEAFF. The rearrangement joins TRBV19 to TRBJ1-1; D is uncertain. The CDR3 covers 13 residues. CDR1 and CDR2 (germline): LNHDA, SQIVND (reference sequence). V was shortened by 3 bases and J by 1 base, with 6 bases between the two germline ends.

V and J are TRBV6-6 and TRBJ1-2, with a tentative D call TRBD1 (5 bases). The V gene's germline CDR1 is MNHNY and CDR2 SVGAGI (reference sequence). CDR3 size: 14 residues. V shed 4 bases and J shed 4 bases, with 13 bases lying between them. The CDR3 nucleotides read TGTGCCAGCAGTTCGGGGCTCGCGGGCTATGGCTACACCTTC. Translation gives CASSSGLAGYGYTF.

The V call is TRBV11-2, the J call TRBJ2-4, with a weak D call TRBD2 (6 bases). V lost 1 base and J 0 bases, leaving 7 bases between the germline ends. Per germline, CDR1 SGHAT and CDR2 FQNNGV. This CDR3 has 15 amino acids. CDR3 DNA: TGTGCCAGCAGCTTAGCGGGAGAAGCCAAAAACATTCAGTACTTC. It translates to CASSLAGEAKNIQYF.

V usage is TRBV7-8 and J usage is TRBJ2-2; 9 bases line up with TRBD2. After removal of 5 bases from V and 8 bases from J, the junction contained 6 bases not matched to a gene. There are 14 residues in the CDR3. The germline V gene has CDR1 SGHVS and CDR2 FQNEAQ. Here the CDR3 DNA reads TGTGCCAGCAGCCTGCGGGGGGGAGGAGGGGAGCTGTTTTTT. Translated: CASSLRGGGGELFF.

The chain employs TRBV6-6 and TRBJ1-1; D gene uncertain. Germline-derived CDR1 and CDR2 are MNHNY and SVGAGI (reference sequence). This CDR3 is built from 14 residues. The V end lost 4 bases, the J end lost 1 base, and 10 bases lay between the germline ends. CDR3 sequence reads: CASSFLLGNTEAFF. In nucleotides, the CDR3 is TGTGCCAGCAGTTTTCTCCTGGGGAACACTGAAGCTTTCTTT.

The chain carries TRBV18 and TRBJ1-2; the D is unclear. Germline CDR1 KGHSH, CDR2 LQKENI. The V and J ends lost 0 bases and 2 bases respectively, with 4 bases between them. The CDR3 covers 13 residues. The CDR3 sequence is CASSPPQNYGYTF. The CDR3 nucleotides are TGTGCCAGCTCACCACCACAGAACTATGGCTACACCTTC.

The chain is built from TRBV4-1 and TRBJ2-7; D is possibly TRBD1 or TRBD2 (6 bases each). The CDR3 extends over 14 amino acids. Germline CDR1 MGHRA, CDR2 YSYEKL. Deletions cut 4 bases from V and 8 bases from J, with 18 bases between. The CDR3 here is CASSPTQGTVKQYF. CDR3 in DNA: TGCGCCAGCAGCCCCACCCAGGGGACTGTGAAGCAGTACTTC.

J is TRBJ2-7 and V is TRBV6-2 or TRBV6-3; no reliable D call. V lost 3 bases and J 2 bases, leaving 11 bases between the germline ends. Per germline, CDR1 MNHEY and CDR2 SVGEGT. The CDR3 runs to 14 residues. DNA for the CDR3: TGTGCCAGCAGTTATCCCCTTACCCCCTACGAGCAGTACTTC. It translates to CASSYPLTPYEQYF.

This chain uses TRBV30 with TRBJ2-7, with TRBD1 matching over 10 bases. Germline values: CDR1 GTSNPN, CDR2 SVGIG (reference sequence). With V trimmed by 5 bases and J by 1 base, 14 bases remained unmatched. The CDR3 spans 17 residues. This CDR3 is CAWESGQGTSTSYEQYF. The CDR3 DNA follows: TGTGCCTGGGAATCGGGACAGGGGACTTCTACATCCTACGAGCAGTACTTC.

This chain links TRBV25-1 with TRBJ2-6, with D unclear. Looked up from germline, CDR1 is MGHDK and CDR2 is SYGVNS. V was shortened by 2 bases and J by 0 bases, with 5 bases between the two germline ends. This CDR3 region has 15 residues. CDR3 in amino acids: CASSEGRSGANVLTF. For the CDR3, the DNA is TGTGCCAGCAGTGAAGGACGCTCTGGGGCCAACGTCCTGACTTTC. Drawing the rest from reference TRBV25-1 and TRBJ2-6, the complete variable domain is EADIYQTPRYLVIGTGKKITLECSQTMGHDKMYWYQQDPGMELHLIHYSYGVNSTEKGDLSSESTVSRIRTEHFPLTLESARPSHTSQYLCASSEGRSGANVLTFGAGSRLTVL.

This clone was recorded a few times. V usage is TRBV10-2 and J usage is TRBJ1-2, with unresolved D. This CDR3 region has 13 residues. Germline-derived CDR1 and CDR2 are WSHSY and SAAADI. V lost 3 bases, J lost 3 bases, and 8 bases lay in between. The CDR3 spells CASSEREDYGYTF. The CDR3 region has the DNA TGCGCCAGCAGTGAAAGGGAGGACTATGGCTACACCTTC.

The chain employs TRBV3-1 (or the pseudogene TRBV3-2) and TRBJ1-4; tentative D call: TRBD1 (6 bases). This CDR3 is 15 amino acids long. Trimming took 4 bases from V and 7 from J, leaving 16 bases between them. CDR1 is LGHDT, CDR2 YNNKEL, per germline (reference sequence). The CDR3 region is CASSRKFQGSEKLFF. CDR3 DNA sequence: TGTGCCAGCAGCCGCAAGTTCCAGGGGAGTGAAAAACTGTTTTTT.

In DNA, the CDR3 is TGTGCCAGCAGCGTCATTACCGGGGAGCTGTTTTTT. Amino acids: CASSVITGELFF. V usage is TRBV5-4 and J usage is TRBJ2-2; D remains unclear. The CDR3 runs 12 residues. The V end was cut by 4 bases, the J end by 5 bases, with 6 bases between. Germline V gives CDR1 SGHNT, CDR2 YYREEE (reference sequence).

The chain links TRBV3-1 (or the pseudogene TRBV3-2) to TRBJ1-5, with D possibly being TRBD1 (6 bases). CDR1 is LGHDT and CDR2 is YNNKEL in the germline V gene (reference sequence). This CDR3 has 16 residues. V shed 4 bases and J shed 4 bases, with 17 bases lying between them. The chain's CDR3 is CASSLPRATGNQPQHF. The CDR3 nucleotides are TGTGCCAGCAGCCTACCCCGGGCCACAGGGAATCAGCCCCAGCATTTT.

This rearrangement joins TRBV9 to TRBJ1-6; unclear D gene. Germline-derived CDR1 and CDR2 are SGDLS and YYNGEE. Trimming left V 4 bases short and J 9 bases short, with 11 bases between. The CDR3 runs 13 residues. For the CDR3, the DNA is TGTGCCAGCAGCCTAGGAGTCACTTCACCCCTCCACTTT. It is translated as CASSLGVTSPLHF. The entire variable domain, with the rest obtained from reference TRBV9 and TRBJ1-6, is as follows: DSGVTQTPKHLITATGQRVTLRCSPRSGDLSVYWYQQSLDQGLQFLIQYYNGEERAKGNILERFSAQQFPDLHSELNLSSLELGDSALYFCASSLGVTSPLHFGNGTRLTVT.

This chain uses TRBV6-4 with TRBJ2-2; 8 bases agree with TRBD1. CDR1 is MRHNA, CDR2 SNTAGT, per germline. Losses at the gene ends were 5 bases for V and 1 base for J; bases not matched to a gene: 3. The CDR3 loop spans 15 amino acids. The CDR3 loop is CASSPTGENTGELFF. The CDR3 region has the DNA TGTGCCAGCAGTCCGACAGGGGAGAACACCGGGGAGCTGTTTTTT.

In this sample, this clone turned up once. The chain recombines TRBV9 with TRBJ1-3, with D unclear. V lost 3 bases and J lost 4, with 11 bases in between. Per the germline V gene, CDR1 is SGDLS and CDR2 is YYNGEE. The CDR3 length is 14 residues. CDR3 residues: CASSAEFGGNTIYF. The CDR3 coding sequence is TGTGCCAGCAGCGCAGAATTCGGGGGAAACACCATATATTTT. Supplemented by reference TRBV9 and TRBJ1-3, the full variable domain reads DSGVTQTPKHLITATGQRVTLRCSPRSGDLSVYWYQQSLDQGLQFLIQYYNGEERAKGNILERFSAQQFPDLHSELNLSSLELGDSALYFCASSAEFGGNTIYFGEGSWLTVV.

The rearrangement joins TRBV6-5 to TRBJ1-6; D remains ambiguous. Looked up from germline, CDR1 is MNHEY and CDR2 is SVGAGI. The CDR3 length is 13 residues. V lost 4 bases and J lost 10, with 11 bases in between. The CDR3 DNA sequence: TGTGCCAGCAGTTCCCACGTTCTGTCACCCCTCCACTTT. Translating gives CASSSHVLSPLHF.

This clone was seen just once. This sequence joins TRBV27 and TRBJ1-6, with TRBD1 identical over 8 bases. J gave up 10 bases and V 6 bases, and 11 bases lay outside the gene matches. The CDR3 is 15 residues long. Germline V CDR1 and CDR2: MNHEY, SMNVEV (reference sequence). The CDR3 here is CASRPGQGLGSPLHF. The CDR3 DNA sequence: TGTGCCAGCAGGCCCGGACAGGGTCTAGGCTCACCCCTCCACTTT.

This clone has just one count. The genes are TRBV19 and TRBJ1-3, with 8 bases matching TRBD1. V was clipped by 5 bases and J by 0 bases; unmatched bases: 15. CDR3 size: 19 residues. Germline values: CDR1 LNHDA, CDR2 SQIVND (reference sequence). The CDR3 coding sequence is TGTGCCAGTAGTCGTCTCGCGGGGACAGGCACCTCCTCTGGAAACACCATATATTTT. Amino acid sequence: CASSRLAGTGTSSGNTIYF.

V usage is TRBV27 and J usage is TRBJ2-7, with 11 bases fitting TRBD1. Germline CDR1 MNHEY, CDR2 SMNVEV (reference sequence). There are 15 residues in the CDR3. With V trimmed by 6 bases and J by 6 bases, 10 bases remained unmatched. The CDR3 coding sequence is TGTGCCAGCAGCCCCGCCGGGACAGGGGGTTTCGAGCAGTACTTC. Amino acid sequence: CASSPAGTGGFEQYF.

The rearrangement joins TRBV4-3 to TRBJ1-2; 7 bases agree with TRBD1. Germline values: CDR1 LGHNA, CDR2 YSLEER. The CDR3 covers 15 residues. The V segment lost 1 base and the J segment 3 bases; nucleotides outside the gene matches: 5. This CDR3 is CASSQAFDRDYGYTF. CDR3 in DNA: TGCGCCAGCAGCCAAGCTTTCGACAGGGACTATGGCTACACCTTC.

The rearrangement links TRBV27 to TRBJ1-5; no clear D. V lost 5 bases to trimming and J lost 5 bases, with 10 bases between them. CDR1 MNHEY and CDR2 SMNVEV come from the germline V gene (reference sequence). This CDR3 has 13 residues. CDR3 loop: CASSLGGHQPQHF. For the CDR3, the DNA is TGTGCCAGCAGTCTGGGAGGCCATCAGCCCCAGCATTTT.

This chain connects TRBV6-1 to TRBJ1-4; D gene unclear. Trimming pared 2 bases from V and 8 bases from J, leaving 15 bases between. The length of the CDR3 is 15 residues. Looked up from germline, CDR1 is MNHNS and CDR2 is SASEGT. The CDR3 coding sequence is TGTGCCAGCAGTGAATCCAGGAGCTTGAGGGAAAAACTGTTTTTT. Protein product: CASSESRSLREKLFF.